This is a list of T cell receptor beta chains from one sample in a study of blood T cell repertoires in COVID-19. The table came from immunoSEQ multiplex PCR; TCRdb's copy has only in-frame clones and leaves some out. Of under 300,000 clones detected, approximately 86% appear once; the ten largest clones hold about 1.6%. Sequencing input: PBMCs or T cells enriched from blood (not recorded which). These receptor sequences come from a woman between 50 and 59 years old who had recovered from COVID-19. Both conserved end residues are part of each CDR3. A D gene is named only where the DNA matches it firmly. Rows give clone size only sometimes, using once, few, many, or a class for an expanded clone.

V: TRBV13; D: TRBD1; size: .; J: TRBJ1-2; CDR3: CASSAFGAGTGAGGDYGYTF; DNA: TGTGCCAGCAGCGCATTCGGGGCCGGGACAGGGGCTGGTGGTGACTATGGCTACACCTTC
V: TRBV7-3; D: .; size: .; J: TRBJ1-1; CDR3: CASSLGGASTEAFF; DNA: TGTGCCAGCAGCTTAGGGGGCGCGAGCACTGAAGCTTTCTTT
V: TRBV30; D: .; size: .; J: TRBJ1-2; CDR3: CAWSGDRGYYGYTF; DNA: TGTGCCTGGAGTGGAGATAGAGGATACTATGGCTACACCTTC
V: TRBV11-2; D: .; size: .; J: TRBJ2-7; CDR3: CASSLDRLGVSYEQYF; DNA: TGTGCCAGCAGCTTAGATCGTCTGGGAGTCTCCTACGAGCAGTACTTC
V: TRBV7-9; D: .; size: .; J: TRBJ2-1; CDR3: CASSLSSSSLADDNEQFF; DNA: TGTGCCAGCAGCTTAAGTTCTTCTAGTCTAGCCGACGACAATGAGCAGTTCTTC
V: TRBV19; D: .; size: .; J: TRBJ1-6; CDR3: CASGQRSASPLHF; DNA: TGTGCCAGCGGACAGAGGTCGGCTTCACCCCTCCACTTT
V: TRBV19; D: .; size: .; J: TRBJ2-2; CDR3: CASSAAGTPNGELFF; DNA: TGTGCCAGTAGTGCTGCCGGGACACCGAACGGGGAGCTGTTTTTT
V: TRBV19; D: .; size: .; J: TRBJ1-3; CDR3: CASSLWGLSGNTIYF; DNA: TGTGCCAGTAGCCTGTGGGGGCTCTCTGGAAACACCATATATTTT
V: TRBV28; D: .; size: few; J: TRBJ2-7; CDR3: CASSRTSIGVYEQYF; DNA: TGTGCCAGCAGTCGGACGTCGATAGGGGTATACGAGCAGTACTTC
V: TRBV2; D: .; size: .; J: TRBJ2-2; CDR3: CASSETNLAGAATGELFF; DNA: TGTGCCAGCAGTGAAACCAACCTGGCGGGGGCGGCCACCGGGGAGCTGTTTTTT
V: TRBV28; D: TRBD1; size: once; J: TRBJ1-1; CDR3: CASSYTGGSTEAFF; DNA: TGTGCCAGCAGTTACACAGGGGGCAGCACTGAAGCTTTCTTT
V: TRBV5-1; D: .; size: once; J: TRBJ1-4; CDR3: CASSLEASTNEKLFF; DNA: TGCGCCAGCAGCTTGGAAGCGTCCACTAATGAAAAACTGTTTTTT
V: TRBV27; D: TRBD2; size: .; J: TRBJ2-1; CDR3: CASSHGTSGYNEQFF; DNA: TGTGCCAGCAGTCACGGGACTAGCGGTTACAATGAGCAGTTCTTC
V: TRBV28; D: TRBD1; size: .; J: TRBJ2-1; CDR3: CASNTPGQGASNEQFF; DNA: TGTGCCAGCAACACCCCGGGACAGGGGGCAAGCAATGAGCAGTTCTTC
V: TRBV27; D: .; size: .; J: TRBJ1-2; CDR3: CASSGQPLTF; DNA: TGTGCCAGCAGTGGACAGCCGTTAACCTTC
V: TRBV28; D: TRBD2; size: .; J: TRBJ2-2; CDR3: CASRGSAGGDTGELFF; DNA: TGTGCCAGCAGGGGCTCAGCGGGAGGGGACACCGGGGAGCTGTTTTTT
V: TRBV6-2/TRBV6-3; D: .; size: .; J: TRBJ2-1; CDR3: CASSTQGGYNEQFF; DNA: TGTGCCAGCAGCACCCAAGGGGGATACAATGAGCAGTTCTTC
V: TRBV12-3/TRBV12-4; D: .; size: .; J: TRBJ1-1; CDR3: CASSFGPEAFF; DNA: TGTGCCAGCAGTTTCGGTCCTGAAGCTTTCTTT
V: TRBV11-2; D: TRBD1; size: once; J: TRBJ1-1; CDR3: CASSFRTGSEAFF; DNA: TGTGCCAGCAGCTTCAGGACAGGGAGTGAAGCTTTCTTT
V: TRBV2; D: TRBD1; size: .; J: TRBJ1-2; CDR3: CASSGGTVYGYTF; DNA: TGTGCCAGCAGTGGGGGGACAGTGTATGGCTACACCTTC
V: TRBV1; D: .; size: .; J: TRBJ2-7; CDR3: CTSSQDSLTGTAQAEQYF; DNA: TGCACCAGCAGCCAAGATTCCCTCACCGGGACAGCTCAAGCCGAGCAGTACTTC
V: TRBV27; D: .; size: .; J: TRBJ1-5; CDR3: CASSLEGGQPQHF; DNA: TGTGCCAGCAGTTTAGAGGGAGGTCAGCCCCAGCATTTT